This T cell receptor beta chain was documented in a study of blood T cell repertoires in COVID-19. Study summary: The study drew acute and convalescent COVID-19 samples from the United States, Italy and Spain. PBMCs, B-cell-depleted T cells, or T cells provided the cDNA or gDNA that made up the material.

V was pared by 8 bases and J by 7 bases, with 20 bases between. The CDR3 is 14 residues long. Germline CDR1 MNHEY, CDR2 SVGAGI. Authors' methods: Amplification from reference gene primers served as the basis for estimated nucleated cell counts. TCRdb's copy holds only in-frame clones and misses some; the assay was immunoSEQ multiplex PCR. V and J calls plus clone size are reproduced from that table; the DNA served to infer D and trimming. The table records 95,000 to 150,000 clones, 75% to 90% of them present only once. A few counts support this clone. The sequencing input was peripheral blood. The J gene is TRBJ1-1, the V gene TRBV6-5, with D perhaps matching TRBD1 (6 bases). The receptor was isolated from a woman aged 70-85 years with acute or convalescent COVID-19. As DNA, the CDR3 is TGTGCCAGCGCTCGGGGGGCAGCCGAGTTTGAAGCTTTCTTT. The encoded protein is CASARGAAEFEAFF.